The following is a T cell receptor (beta chain) sequence with its context. The CDR3 extends over 13 amino acids. V was clipped by 2 bases and J by 13 bases; unmatched bases: 3. The germline V gene has CDR1 SGHTA and CDR2 FQGTGA. This sample stems from a study of blood T cell repertoires in COVID-19. Clones were read by immunoSEQ multiplex PCR, and TCRdb kept only the in-frame ones, dropping some. This table holds around 160,000 clones, 85% to 90% found once. The sample was peripheral blood. The chain employs TRBV7-3 and TRBJ1-6; 9 bases map to TRBD1. This receptor was taken from an elderly man with acute or convalescent COVID-19. This CDR3 reads CASSLGTGKPLHF. In DNA, the CDR3 is TGTGCCAGCAGCTTAGGGACAGGGAAGCCCCTCCACTTT.